One and the same sample provided the 11 T cell receptor beta chains below, sequenced in a study of blood T cells in healthy people across ages. Combining a sample-barcoded 5' primer with a J-beta primer mix, a second PCR ran for about 7 to 12 cycles. TCRdb processed the 5' RACE reads anew with MiXCR; each CDR3 protein has one entry. The table has more than 700,000 distinct CDR3 sequences, about half seen once. Sequenced: blood. These receptors originate from a man older than 75 in good health.

The chain links TRBV7-9 to TRBJ2-5; D is perhaps TRBD1 (6 bases). Trimming pared 5 bases from V and 5 bases from J, leaving 21 bases between. The CDR3 has 16 residues. In germline, CDR1 is SEHNR, CDR2 FQNEAQ (reference sequence). CDR3 in DNA: TGTGCCAGCAGCCCATCTTCTTGGGGGCCTGGGGAGACCCAGTACTTC. This sequence encodes CASSPSSWGPGETQYF.

The V call is TRBV6-2 or TRBV6-3, the J call TRBJ2-1, with D possibly TRBD2 on 5 matching bases. V was cut by 5 bases and J by 9 bases, with 8 bases left in between. CDR1 MNHEY and CDR2 SVGEGT come from the germline V gene. The CDR3 loop spans 11 amino acids. CDR3 sequence (DNA): TGTGCCAGCAGTACAGAGGGTGAGCAGTTCTTC. Protein product: CASSTEGEQFF.

J is TRBJ2-1 and V is TRBV3-1, with D possibly called TRBD1 or TRBD2 (5 bases each). V shed 1 base and J shed 12 bases, with 13 bases lying between them. Germline CDR1 and CDR2: LGHDT and YNNKEL (reference sequence). The CDR3 totals 13 residues. CDR3 DNA: TGTGCCAGCAGCCAAGGGAGGAATGGGGGGCAGTTCTTC. It is translated as CASSQGRNGGQFF.

The sample holds many counts of this clonotype. This chain joins TRBV12-3 or TRBV12-4 and TRBJ1-6, with 7 bases aligning to TRBD1. CDR3 length: 18 residues. Trimming at V came to 6 bases and at J to 6 bases, leaving 17 bases not matched to a gene. CDR3 DNA sequence: TGTGCCAGCAGATATCGACAGGGTCCCCGATCGGGTAATTCACCCCTCCACTTT. It is translated as CASRYRQGPRSGNSPLHF.

This clonotype was counted between two and nine times. The genes are TRBV20-1 and TRBJ2-7; maybe TRBD2 (6 bases). The V end lost 4 bases, the J end lost 7 bases, and 23 bases lay between the germline ends. The CDR3 length is 15 residues. Germline V gene data show CDR1 as DFQATT and CDR2 as SNEGSKA (reference sequence). The CDR3 bases are TGCAGTGCTACCCCTCTCGCGGGATTTTACAATGAGCAGTACTTC. It codes for CSATPLAGFYNEQYF.

V and J are TRBV7-2 and TRBJ2-7; TRBD2 matches at 13 bases. This CDR3 is 17 amino acids long. Germline-derived CDR1 and CDR2 are SGHTA and FQGNSA. J gave up 1 base and V 5 bases, and 8 bases lay outside the gene matches. CDR3 amino acids: CASSPLQGLAGSYEQYF. In DNA form, the CDR3 reads TGTGCCAGCAGCCCCCTACAGGGACTAGCGGGGTCCTACGAGCAGTACTTC.

This chain joins TRBV10-3 and TRBJ2-7; TRBD1 is a possible D gene (5 bases). Germline CDR1 ENHRY, CDR2 SYGVKD. V gave up 6 bases and J gave up 10 bases, with 19 bases separating them. CDR3 length equals 13 residues. CDR3 amino acids: CAISQDNNVEQYF. CDR3 bases: TGTGCCATCAGCCAGGACAACAACGTAGAACAGTACTTC.

At least ten counts were recorded for this clonotype. The chain couples TRBV7-9 to TRBJ2-5; 10 nucleotides line up with TRBD2. This CDR3 comprises 14 residues. V shed 6 bases, J shed 2 bases, and the junction held 3 bases outside the gene matches. Germline V gene lookup returns CDR1 SEHNR and CDR2 FQNEAQ (reference sequence). The CDR3 nucleotides read TGTGCCAGCAGTATACTAGCGGGGCAAGAGACCCAGTACTTC. This gives the protein CASSILAGQETQYF.

The chain links TRBV12-3 or TRBV12-4 to TRBJ2-3, with TRBD1 identical over 7 bases. V dropped 6 bases and J dropped 2; count of bases not matched to a gene: 2. The CDR3 runs to 13 residues. CDR3 coding DNA: TGTGCCAGCAGGACAGGGAACACAGATACGCAGTATTTT. Translating it yields CASRTGNTDTQYF.

This sequence joins TRBV5-6 and TRBJ2-3; 8 nucleotides align to TRBD2. With 6 bases clipped from V and 6 bases from J, the junction kept 12 bases outside the gene matches. Germline values: CDR1 SGHDT, CDR2 YYEEEE. There are 15 residues in the CDR3. CDR3 sequence (DNA): TGTGCCAGCATCCTACGGGGGGGCGGATCGGATACGCAGTATTTT. Protein sequence: CASILRGGGSDTQYF.

J is TRBJ2-7 and V is TRBV20-1; the D gene is possibly TRBD1 (5 bases). There are 15 residues in the CDR3. V lost 3 bases and J lost 2, with 17 bases in between. The germline V gene encodes CDR1 DFQATT and CDR2 SNEGSKA (reference sequence). Here the CDR3 DNA reads TGCAGTGCTAGCCTCTTGACAGCTCCTACCTACGAGCAGTACTTC. Translated: CSASLLTAPTYEQYF.